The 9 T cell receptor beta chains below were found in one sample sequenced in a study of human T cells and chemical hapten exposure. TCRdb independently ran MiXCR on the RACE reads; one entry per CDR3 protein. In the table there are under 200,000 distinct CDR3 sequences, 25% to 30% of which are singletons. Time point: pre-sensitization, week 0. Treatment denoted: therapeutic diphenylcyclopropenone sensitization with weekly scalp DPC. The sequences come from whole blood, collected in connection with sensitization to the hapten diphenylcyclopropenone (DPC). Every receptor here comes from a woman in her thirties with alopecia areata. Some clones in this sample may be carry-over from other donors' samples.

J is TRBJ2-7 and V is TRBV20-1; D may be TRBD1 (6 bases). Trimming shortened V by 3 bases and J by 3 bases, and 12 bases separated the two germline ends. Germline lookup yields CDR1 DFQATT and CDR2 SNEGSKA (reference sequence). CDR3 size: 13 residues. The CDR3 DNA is TGCAGTGCTAGTCATACGGACAGCTACGAGCAGTACTTC. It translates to CSASHTDSYEQYF.

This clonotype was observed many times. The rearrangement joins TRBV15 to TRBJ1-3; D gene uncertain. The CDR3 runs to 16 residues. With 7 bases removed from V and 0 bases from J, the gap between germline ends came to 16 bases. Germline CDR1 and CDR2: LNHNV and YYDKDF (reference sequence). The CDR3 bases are TGTGCCACCACCCCCTCGGCCGATCGCTCTGGAAACACCATATATTTT. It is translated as CATTPSADRSGNTIYF.

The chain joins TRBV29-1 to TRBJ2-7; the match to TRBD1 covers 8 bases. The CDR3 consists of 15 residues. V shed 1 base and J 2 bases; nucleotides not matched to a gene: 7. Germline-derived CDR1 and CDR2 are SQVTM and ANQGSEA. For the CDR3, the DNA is TGCAGCGTTGAAGGGGGGACAGGTAAAACCTACGAGCAGTACTTC. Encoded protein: CSVEGGTGKTYEQYF.

The CDR3 DNA follows: TGTGCCAGCAGGCAACGACAGGGGATGAGTGAGCAGTTCTTC. It yields the protein CASRQRQGMSEQFF. The V and J genes are TRBV7-2 and TRBJ2-1; TRBD1 aligns across 8 bases. Germline V gene sequence: CDR1 SGHTA, CDR2 FQGNSA. The ends lost 6 bases at V and 9 bases at J; junction bases unmatched: 10. This CDR3 is built from 14 residues.

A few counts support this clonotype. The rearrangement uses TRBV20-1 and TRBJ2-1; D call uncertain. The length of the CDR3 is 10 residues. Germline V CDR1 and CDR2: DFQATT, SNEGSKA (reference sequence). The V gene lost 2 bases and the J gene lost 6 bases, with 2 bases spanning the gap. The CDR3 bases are TGCAGTGCTAGACTCAATGAGCAGTTCTTC. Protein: CSARLNEQFF.

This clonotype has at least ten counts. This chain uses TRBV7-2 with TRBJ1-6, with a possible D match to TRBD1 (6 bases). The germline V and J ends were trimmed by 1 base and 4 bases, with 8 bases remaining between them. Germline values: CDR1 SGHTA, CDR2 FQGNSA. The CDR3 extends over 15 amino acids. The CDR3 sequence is CASSLVQGYNSPLHF. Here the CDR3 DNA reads TGTGCCAGCAGCTTAGTCCAGGGGTATAATTCACCCCTCCACTTT.

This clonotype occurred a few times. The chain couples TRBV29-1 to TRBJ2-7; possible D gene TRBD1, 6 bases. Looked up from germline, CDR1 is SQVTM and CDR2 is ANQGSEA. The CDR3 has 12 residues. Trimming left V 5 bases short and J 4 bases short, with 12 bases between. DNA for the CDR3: TGCAGCGTTCTTAGGACAGAATACGAGCAGTACTTC. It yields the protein CSVLRTEYEQYF.

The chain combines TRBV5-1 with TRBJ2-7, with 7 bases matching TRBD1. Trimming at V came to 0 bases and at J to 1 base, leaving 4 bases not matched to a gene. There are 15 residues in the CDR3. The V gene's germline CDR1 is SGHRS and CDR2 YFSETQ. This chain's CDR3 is CASSLGQGVSYEQYF. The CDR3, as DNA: TGCGCCAGCAGCTTGGGCCAGGGGGTATCCTACGAGCAGTACTTC.

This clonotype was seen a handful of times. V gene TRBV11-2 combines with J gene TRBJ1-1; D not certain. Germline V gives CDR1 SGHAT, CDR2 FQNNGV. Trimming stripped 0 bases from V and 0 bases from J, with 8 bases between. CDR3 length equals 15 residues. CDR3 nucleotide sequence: TGTGCCAGCAGCTTAGATGCTGTTATGAACACTGAAGCTTTCTTT. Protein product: CASSLDAVMNTEAFF.